This T cell receptor beta chain was found in a study of tumor-infiltrating lymphocytes in glioblastoma multiforme. Study-level results: Only one glioblastoma patient had TCR and mutation analysis. No surface-marker sorting into functional T cell subtypes was done. Detected clone frequencies may not reflect cell counts, being RNA-based.

Multiple V-beta primers and a C-beta primer amplified TCRB from RNA. No unique molecular identifiers were described for these TCRB libraries. From the multiplex PCR reads, TCRdb called clonotypes with MiXCR, one entry per CDR3 protein. The table includes tens of thousands of distinct CDR3 sequences, around 60% detected once. The CDR3 is made up of 14 amino acids. Per germline, CDR1 SNHLY and CDR2 FYNNEI. With 7 bases removed from V and 5 bases from J, the gap between germline ends came to 15 bases. By share of the sample, this clonotype is medium-sized. Its antigen is still unknown. Sequenced: brain tumor tissue. V is TRBV2 and J is TRBJ2-1; the D gene is possibly TRBD2 (6 bases). The source is a male donor with glioblastoma. CDR3 bases: TGTGCCAGCAAAAAACGGGGGACTGACAATGAGCAGTTCTTC. Amino acid sequence: CASKKRGTDNEQFF.